This T cell receptor (beta chain) was sequenced for a study of shared clonotypes between healthy human individuals. It was into CD45RA+ naive and CD45RA-negative memory subsets that the CD4+ cells were split. The ends were cut back, 5 bases at V and 5 bases at J, with 11 bases in the middle. This CDR3 region has 13 residues. Germline CDR1 and CDR2: LNHNV and YYDKDF (reference sequence). In regard to this clone: Its antigen remains unidentified.

Over several immunoSEQ plates, each subset's genomic DNA was distributed in even portions. Produced via immunoSEQ multiplex PCR; TCRdb's table is partial and in-frame only. Of roughly 1,600,000 clones detected, less than 99% appear once; the ten largest clones hold approximately 0.4%. Broader study findings: Generation of non-shared clonotypes was less probable than generation of clonotypes shared by all four donors.

The chain links TRBV15 to TRBJ2-3, with D perhaps given as TRBD1 or TRBD2 (6 bases each). What was sequenced was naive CD4+ T cells sorted from blood. Subset noted: CD45RA+ positively selected. The sequence was collected from a man between 25 and 39 years old in good health. DNA of the CDR3: TGTGCCACCAGCCGGGGGCCCGTAGATACGCAGTATTTT. This encodes CATSRGPVDTQYF.